This T cell receptor beta chain was sequenced for a study of vaccination and CD4 T cells after COVID-19. A remark on this clonotype: The antigen is not known.

Germline-derived CDR1 and CDR2 are SGHVS and FQNEAQ. Trimming removed 5 bases at V and 4 bases at J, with 17 bases between. This CDR3 has 15 amino acids. Whole-study results and caveats: This study had few convalescent patients and no early post-infection samples.

Treatment defined: roughly 10-day PBMC culture with coronavirus spike peptide pools or control peptides (ViraFEST assay). Pre-COVID-19 pandemic sampling (2011-2018) yielded the unexposed donor's CD4+ T cells. Expanded clonotypes were found by TCR sequencing after peptide-pool stimulation (ViraFEST). After more than 9 days of culture, CD4+ T cells were negatively selected. Once obtained from cultured CD4+ T cells, the DNA was sequenced using the Oncomine TCR Beta short-read assay. From cultured CD4+ T cells, genomic DNA was extracted. TCRdb independently ran MiXCR on the PCR reads; one entry per CDR3 protein. The sample comprises 4,000 to 4,500 distinct CDR3 sequences, around 70% of which are singletons, and 37% rests with the top ten.

The source is a human donor in good health. The genes are TRBV7-8 and TRBJ2-5, with D tentatively TRBD1 or TRBD2 (6 bases each). The source material was CD4+ T cells from blood, cultured in vitro. CDR3 coding DNA: TGTGCCAGCAGCATCTCAGGGGTCGGGGGAGAGACCCAGTACTTC. Protein sequence: CASSISGVGGETQYF.